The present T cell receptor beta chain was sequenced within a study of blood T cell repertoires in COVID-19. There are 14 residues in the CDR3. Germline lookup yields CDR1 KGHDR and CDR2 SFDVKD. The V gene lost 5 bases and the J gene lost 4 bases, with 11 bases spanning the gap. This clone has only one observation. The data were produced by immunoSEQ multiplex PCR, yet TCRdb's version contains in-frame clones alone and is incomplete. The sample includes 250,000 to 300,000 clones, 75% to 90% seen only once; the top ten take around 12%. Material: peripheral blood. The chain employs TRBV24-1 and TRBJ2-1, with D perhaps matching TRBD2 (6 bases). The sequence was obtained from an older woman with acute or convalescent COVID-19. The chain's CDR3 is CATSATSHYNEQFF. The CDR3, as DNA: TGTGCCACCAGTGCGACTAGTCATTACAATGAGCAGTTCTTC.